Below, 3 T cell receptor beta chains from the same sample are listed, as sequenced in a study of cytomegalovirus exposure and HLA in healthy donors. With 60 Vbeta and 13 Jbeta primers, the PCR was carried out. Assay: immunoSEQ multiplex PCR; the TCRdb copy retains only in-frame clones and omits some. Among 95,000 to 150,000 clones, around 70% were seen once, and the ten largest hold about 7.8%. Source material: PBMCs. The receptor source for this set is a middle-aged woman in good health and CMV-seropositive.

The rearrangement joins TRBV15 to TRBJ1-2, with 7 positions matching TRBD1. The CDR3 contains 16 residues. The V segment lost 0 bases and the J segment 4 bases; nucleotides outside the gene matches: 8. The V gene's germline CDR1 is LNHNV and CDR2 YYDKDF (reference sequence). CDR3 in amino acids: CATSRDKGGAVYGYTF. The CDR3 DNA follows: TGTGCCACCAGCAGAGATAAAGGGGGCGCAGTCTATGGCTACACCTTC.

This rearrangement joins TRBV5-1 to TRBJ2-3, with 7 bases lining up with TRBD2. Germline V gene lookup returns CDR1 SGHRS and CDR2 YFSETQ. The CDR3 runs 15 residues. The V and J ends lost 4 bases and 0 bases, in that order; junction bases with no gene match: 5. DNA for the CDR3: TGCGCCAGCAGCCGGCCCGGGGGGAGCACAGATACGCAGTATTTT. This translates into CASSRPGGSTDTQYF.

V gene TRBV19 combines with J gene TRBJ2-7; weak D call: TRBD2 (7 bases). Trimming took 11 bases from V and 3 from J, leaving 14 bases between them. The CDR3 length is 12 residues. Germline V CDR1 and CDR2: LNHDA, SQIVND (reference sequence). CDR3 amino acids: CAVGGGNYEQYF. The CDR3 coding sequence is TGTGCCGTGGGAGGGGGAAACTACGAGCAGTACTTC. The whole variable domain, remainder taken from reference TRBV19 and TRBJ2-7, is DGGITQSPKYLFRKEGQNVTLSCEQNLNHDAMYWYRQDPGQGLRLIYYSQIVNDFQKGDIAEGYSVSREKKESFPLTVTSAQKNPTAFYLCAVGGGNYEQYFGPGTRLTVT.